What follows are 15 T cell receptor beta chains derived from one specimen sequenced in a study of T cell clonality in common variable immunodeficiency. Study observations and caveats: In common variable immunodeficiency, TCR beta chains reportedly carried fewer deletions and N-nucleotide insertions.

No antigen has been identified for these receptors. Clones were read by immunoSEQ multiplex PCR, and TCRdb kept only the in-frame ones, dropping some. This sample shows some 19,000 clones and no singletons; about 22% rests with the ten largest. The sequenced material came from peripheral blood mononuclear cells. These receptor sequences come from a human donor with common variable immunodeficiency.

The sample holds a few counts of this clone. The CDR3 is CAWARDRSYEQYF. The covered CDR3 bases are TGTGCCTGGGCCCGGGACAGGAGTTACGAG. The V gene is TRBV30, the J gene TRBJ2-7; TRBD1 matches at 8 bases. Read sequence stops 3 residues before the CDR3 end, and the germline J gene provides the missing end. CDR1 and CDR2 from the germline V gene are GTSNPN and SVGIG (reference sequence). V shed 5 bases and J 4 bases; nucleotides not matched to a gene: 7. The CDR3 contains 13 residues.

Comments on this clone: The read gets to within 3 residues of the CDR3 end, and the germline J gene fills in the rest. The chain combines TRBV6-1 with TRBJ2-5; D remains ambiguous. Per germline, CDR1 MNHNS and CDR2 SASEGT. V dropped 6 bases and J dropped 3 bases, with 14 bases sitting between them. CDR3 size: 14 residues. The CDR3 loop is CASSEQPTKETQYF. Partial CDR3 DNA: TGTGCCAGCAGCGAACAACCTACGAAAGAGACC.

A word on this clone: The read comes to an end 3 residues before the CDR3 does, leaving the germline J gene to fill in the end. The chain combines TRBV7-6 with TRBJ2-2; 8 bases map to TRBD2. Germline V gives CDR1 SGHVS, CDR2 FNYEAQ. The CDR3 spans 17 residues. The V gene end was trimmed by 1 base and the J gene end by 7 bases; junction bases not matched to a gene: 11. CDR3 DNA, as far as it was read: TGTGCCAGCAGCTTAGGGTTGAGCGGGAGATTCAGCGGGGAG. As protein: CASSLGLSGRFSGE. The whole CDR3 region reads CASSLGLSGRFSGELFF.

This clone was found a few times. The observed sequence ends 3 residues before the CDR3 terminus, with the missing tail filled in from the germline J gene. The rearrangement joins TRBV18 to TRBJ1-3; no firm D call. Deletions cut 4 bases from V and 1 base from J, with 8 bases between. The V gene's germline CDR1 is KGHSH and CDR2 LQKENI. The CDR3 sequence is 14 residues long. The covered CDR3 bases are TGTGCCAGCTCACTGGAACAGTCTGGAAACACC. It specifies CASSLEQSGNT. The entire CDR3 is CASSLEQSGNTIYF.

This clone appeared many times. The CDR3 goes on 3 residues after the read ends, and that part is filled in from the germline J gene. This chain connects TRBV9 to TRBJ1-2; 11 positions match TRBD1. V was clipped by 5 bases and J by 2 bases; unmatched bases: 8. The germline V gene has CDR1 SGDLS and CDR2 YYNGEE. The length of the CDR3 is 16 residues. CDR3 DNA (partial): TGTGCCAGCAGTAACCCGGGACAGGGGGGGAACTATGGC. Translating it yields CASSNPGQGGNYG. In full, the CDR3 is CASSNPGQGGNYGYTF.

Note on this clone: With the read ending 3 residues before the CDR3 end, the germline J gene is used to fill in that end. This chain links TRBV7-2 with TRBJ2-3; D gene unclear. Germline V lookup: CDR1 SGHTA, CDR2 FQGNSA. CDR3 length: 11 amino acids. The DNA read from the CDR3 is TGTGCCAGCAGCTTAAGGCTAGCG. This encodes CASSLRLA. The entire CDR3 is CASSLRLAQYF.

This clone was recorded a few times. The sequenced fragment ends 3 residues before the CDR3 boundary, so the rest is inferred from the germline J gene. This chain connects TRBV29-1 to TRBJ2-1; TRBD1 matches at 7 bases. The CDR3 contains 14 residues. The germline gives CDR1 SQVTM, CDR2 ANQGSEA. With 2 bases clipped from V and 5 bases from J, the junction kept 6 bases outside the gene matches. The CDR3 DNA, read in part, is TGCAGCGTTGAAACCGGGACAGTCAACAATGAG. It encodes CSVETGTVNNE. The full CDR3 protein reads CSVETGTVNNEQFF.

For this clone: The read comes to an end 3 residues before the CDR3 does, leaving the germline J gene to fill in the end. The chain couples TRBV20-1 to TRBJ2-3; 8 bases are shared with TRBD2. Germline CDR1 DFQATT, CDR2 SNEGSKA (reference sequence). This CDR3 comprises 13 residues. CDR3 DNA, as far as it was read: TGCAGTGCTAGCGTTCCCAGCGGGGGAACG. Its protein product is CSASVPSGGT. The full CDR3 is CSASVPSGGTQYF.

This clone was seen more than once but under ten times. The sequence runs out 3 residues before the end of the CDR3; the remainder is reconstructed from the germline J gene. J is TRBJ2-3 and V is TRBV7-2; the D gene is possibly TRBD2 (6 bases). V shed 0 bases and J shed 1 base, with 14 bases lying between them. The V gene's germline CDR1 is SGHTA and CDR2 FQGNSA. The length of the CDR3 is 17 residues. The part of the CDR3 DNA that was read is TGTGCCAGCAGCTTAGCGGCTGGGCCTAGCGGCACAGATACG. It encodes CASSLAAGPSGTDT. The full CDR3 sequence reads CASSLAAGPSGTDTQYF.

This clone showed up many times. The read stops 3 residues short of the end of the CDR3; the missing end is completed from the germline J gene. The chain links TRBV5-6 to TRBJ1-1; TRBD1 might be the D (6 bases). The length of the CDR3 is 15 residues. Germline V CDR1 and CDR2: SGHDT, YYEEEE. The V and J ends lost 4 bases and 7 bases respectively, with 20 bases between them. The CDR3 here is CASSRTPGQTFEAFF. The CDR3 bases that were read are TGTGCCAGCAGCAGAACACCGGGACAAACATTTGAA.

This clone was detected only a few times. The observed sequence ends 3 residues before the CDR3 terminus, with the missing tail filled in from the germline J gene. The J gene is TRBJ2-7, the V gene TRBV6-1, with 9 bases identical to TRBD1. V was clipped by 3 bases and J by 5 bases; unmatched bases: 5. The CDR3 is 14 residues long. The germline CDR1 and CDR2 sequences are MNHNS and SASEGT. The CDR3 region is CASSDGQGFNEQYF. The sequenced CDR3 bases are TGTGCCAGCAGTGACGGACAGGGGTTCAACGAG.

A note on this clone: The read finishes 3 residues shy of the CDR3 end, and the germline J gene is used to complete it. The chain carries TRBV20-1 and TRBJ2-1, with 8 positions matching TRBD1. Germline CDR1 is DFQATT and CDR2 is SNEGSKA (reference sequence). This CDR3 has 14 residues. V shed 5 bases, J shed 4 bases, and the junction held 7 bases outside the gene matches. The CDR3 spells CSAPGTGDYNEQFF. The part of the CDR3 DNA that was read is TGCAGTGCTCCCGGGACAGGAGATTACAATGAG.

This clone was seen a handful of times. Coverage ceases 3 residues before the CDR3 finishes, and the germline J gene fills in the end. The chain couples TRBV19 to TRBJ1-2; maybe TRBD1 (5 bases). The CDR3 runs to 13 residues. V shed 3 bases and J shed 1 base, with 6 bases lying between them. Germline CDR1 and CDR2: LNHDA and SQIVND (reference sequence). Incomplete CDR3 DNA: TGTGCCAGTAGTATCACAGGTAACTATGGC. It yields the protein CASSITGNYG. The complete CDR3 sequence is CASSITGNYGYTF.

Of note for this clone: The read is 3 residues too short to cover the CDR3 end, so that end is filled in from the germline J gene. This chain joins TRBV7-2 and TRBJ2-6, with 7 bases that match TRBD1. Per the germline V gene, CDR1 is SGHTA and CDR2 is FQGNSA. The ends lost 0 bases at V and 2 bases at J; junction bases unmatched: 1. The CDR3 loop spans 16 amino acids. The CDR3 bases that were read are TGTGCCAGCAGCTTAGCGGGGACAGCTGGGGCCAACGTC. It is translated as CASSLAGTAGANV. The entire CDR3 reads CASSLAGTAGANVLTF. The variable domain in full, with the rest retrieved from reference TRBV7-2 and TRBJ2-6, is GAGVSQSPSNKVTEKGKDVELRCDPISGHTALYWYRQSLGQGLEFLIYFQGNSAPDKSGLPSDRFSAERTGGSVSTLTIQRTQQEDSAVYLCASSLAGTAGANVLTFGAGSRLTVL.

A word on this clone: From the germline J gene comes the end of the CDR3, since the read stops 3 residues before it. The rearrangement uses TRBV6-1 and TRBJ1-6, with 7 bases lining up with TRBD1. Germline values: CDR1 MNHNS, CDR2 SASEGT. V lost 3 bases and J lost 9; bases outside the gene matches: 11. The CDR3 consists of 16 residues. Partial CDR3 DNA: TGTGCCAGCAGTGATGAGGGGGCACAACGGGGTTCACCC. Its protein product is CASSDEGAQRGSP. The full CDR3 protein reads CASSDEGAQRGSPLHF.